This section outlines one TCR beta chain sequence together with its context. The antigen is unknown. Other DNA variants within this sample encode the same CDR3. Here immunoSEQ multiplex PCR was the method, and the copy in TCRdb shows in-frame clones only, minus some. The sample holds about 400,000 clones, about four fifths seen once. These data belong to a study of Ad26.COV2.S vaccination and SARS-CoV-2 variants. Points from the study as a whole: Participants given vaccine showed non-spike TCR breadth similar to that of placebo recipients.

Treatment meaning: over 15 received Ad26.COV2.S at low or high dose, single or two shots; 5 received placebo; per-sample allocation not given. Collection of samples fell on day 63 after the first vaccine or placebo injection. The germline CDR1 and CDR2 sequences are MNHEY and SMNVEV (reference sequence). The germline V and J ends were trimmed by 2 bases and 2 bases, with 7 bases remaining between them. The CDR3 covers 13 residues. Here the sequenced sample was peripheral blood, taken in a trial of Ad26.COV2.S vaccine versus placebo. This sequence joins TRBV27 and TRBJ2-7, with D perhaps TRBD2 (6 bases). This clonotype originated in a person between 18 and 65 years old who received the Ad26.COV2.S COVID-19 vaccine or a placebo. CDR3 DNA: TGTGCCAGCAGTTTAACGGGGGCCTACGAGCAGTACTTC. Its protein is CASSLTGAYEQYF.